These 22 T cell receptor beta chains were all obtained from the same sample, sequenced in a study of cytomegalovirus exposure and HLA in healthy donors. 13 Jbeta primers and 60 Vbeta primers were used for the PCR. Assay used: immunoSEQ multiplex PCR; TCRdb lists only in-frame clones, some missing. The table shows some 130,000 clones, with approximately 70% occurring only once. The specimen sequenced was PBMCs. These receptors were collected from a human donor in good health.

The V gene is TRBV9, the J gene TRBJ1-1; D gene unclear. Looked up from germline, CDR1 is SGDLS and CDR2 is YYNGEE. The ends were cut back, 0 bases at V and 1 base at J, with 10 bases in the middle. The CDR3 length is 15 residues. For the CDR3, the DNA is TGTGCCAGCAGCGTAGAGGCGGGCCCGAACACTGAAGCTTTCTTT. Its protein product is CASSVEAGPNTEAFF.

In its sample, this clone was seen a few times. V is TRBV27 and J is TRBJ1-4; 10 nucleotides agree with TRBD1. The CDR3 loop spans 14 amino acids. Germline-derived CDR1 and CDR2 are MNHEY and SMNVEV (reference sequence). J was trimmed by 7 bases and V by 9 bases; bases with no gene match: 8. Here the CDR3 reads CARTTGQGTEKLFF. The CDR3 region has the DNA TGTGCCAGGACCACGGGACAGGGGACTGAAAAACTGTTTTTT. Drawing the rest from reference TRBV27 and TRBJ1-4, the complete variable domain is EAQVTQNPRYLITVTGKKLTVTCSQNMNHEYMSWYRQDPGLGLRQIYYSMNVEVTDKGDVPEGYKVSRKEKRNFPLILESPSPNQTSLYFCARTTGQGTEKLFFGSGTQLSVL.

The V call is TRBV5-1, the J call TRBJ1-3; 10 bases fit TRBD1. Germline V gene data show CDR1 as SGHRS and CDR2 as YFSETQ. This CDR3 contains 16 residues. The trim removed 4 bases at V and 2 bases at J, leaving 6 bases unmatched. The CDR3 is CASSPGQGWPGNTIYF. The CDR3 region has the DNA TGCGCCAGCAGCCCGGGACAGGGGTGGCCTGGAAACACCATATATTTT.

CDR3 in amino acids: CASSMPGIAYEQYF. DNA of the CDR3: TGTGCCAGTAGTATGCCAGGGATTGCCTACGAGCAGTACTTC. V is TRBV19 and J is TRBJ2-7, with TRBD1 as a possible D gene (5 bases). CDR3 length: 14 residues. V was cut by 3 bases and J by 2 bases, with 11 bases left in between. Germline CDR1 is LNHDA and CDR2 is SQIVND (reference sequence).

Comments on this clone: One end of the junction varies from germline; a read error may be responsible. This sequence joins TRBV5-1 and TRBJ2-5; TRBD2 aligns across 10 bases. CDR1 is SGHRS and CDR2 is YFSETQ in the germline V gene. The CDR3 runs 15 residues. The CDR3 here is CASSLALAGAETQYF. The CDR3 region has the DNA TGCGCCAGCAGTTTGGCCCTAGCGGGAGCGGAGACCCAGTACTTC. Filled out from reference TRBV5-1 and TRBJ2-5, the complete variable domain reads KAGVTQTPRYLIKTRGQQVTLSCSPISGHRSVSWYQQTPGQGLQFLFEYFSETQRNKGNFPGRFSGRQFSNSRSEMNVSTLELGDSALYLCASSLALAGAETQYFGPGTRLLVL.

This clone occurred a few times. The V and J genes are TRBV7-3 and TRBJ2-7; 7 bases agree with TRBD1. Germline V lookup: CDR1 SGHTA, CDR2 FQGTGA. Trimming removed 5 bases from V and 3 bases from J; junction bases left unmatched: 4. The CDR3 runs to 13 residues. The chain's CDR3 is CASSPGTDYEQYF. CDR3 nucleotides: TGTGCCAGCAGCCCCGGGACAGACTACGAGCAGTACTTC.

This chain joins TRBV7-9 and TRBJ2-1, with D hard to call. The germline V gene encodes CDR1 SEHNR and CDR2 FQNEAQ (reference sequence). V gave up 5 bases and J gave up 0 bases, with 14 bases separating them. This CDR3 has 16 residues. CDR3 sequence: CASSLTPALSYNEQFF. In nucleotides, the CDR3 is TGTGCCAGCAGCCTAACCCCCGCACTCTCCTACAATGAGCAGTTCTTC.

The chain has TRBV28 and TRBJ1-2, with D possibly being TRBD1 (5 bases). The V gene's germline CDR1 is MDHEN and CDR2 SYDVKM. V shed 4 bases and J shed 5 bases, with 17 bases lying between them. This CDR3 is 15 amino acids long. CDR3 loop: CASSWTGTSGYGYTF. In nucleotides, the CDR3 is TGTGCCAGCAGTTGGACCGGCACTTCAGGGTATGGCTACACCTTC.

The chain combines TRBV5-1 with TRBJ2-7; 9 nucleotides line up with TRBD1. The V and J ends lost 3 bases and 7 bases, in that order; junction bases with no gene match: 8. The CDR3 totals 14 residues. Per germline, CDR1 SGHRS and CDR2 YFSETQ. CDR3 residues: CASSYRDRVIEQYF. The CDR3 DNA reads TGCGCCAGCAGCTACCGGGACAGGGTCATAGAGCAGTACTTC.

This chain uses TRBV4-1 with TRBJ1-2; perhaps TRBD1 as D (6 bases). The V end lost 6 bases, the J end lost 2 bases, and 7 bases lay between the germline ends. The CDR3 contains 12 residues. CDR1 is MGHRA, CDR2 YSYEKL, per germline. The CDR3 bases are TGCGCCAGCAGTCAGGGGAACTATGGCTACACCTTC. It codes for CASSQGNYGYTF.

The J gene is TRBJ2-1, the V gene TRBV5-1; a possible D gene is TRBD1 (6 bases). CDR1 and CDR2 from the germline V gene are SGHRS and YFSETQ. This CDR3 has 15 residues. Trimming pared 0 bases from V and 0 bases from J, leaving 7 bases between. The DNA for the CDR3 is TGCGCCAGCAGCTTGGACAGGGCCTCCTACAATGAGCAGTTCTTC. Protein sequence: CASSLDRASYNEQFF.

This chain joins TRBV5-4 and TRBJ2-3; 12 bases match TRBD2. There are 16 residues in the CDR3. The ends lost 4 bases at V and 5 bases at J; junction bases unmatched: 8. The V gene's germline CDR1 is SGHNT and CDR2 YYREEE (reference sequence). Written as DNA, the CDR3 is TGTGCCAGCAGCCCACGACTAGCGGGAGTGAAAGATACGCAGTATTTT. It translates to CASSPRLAGVKDTQYF.

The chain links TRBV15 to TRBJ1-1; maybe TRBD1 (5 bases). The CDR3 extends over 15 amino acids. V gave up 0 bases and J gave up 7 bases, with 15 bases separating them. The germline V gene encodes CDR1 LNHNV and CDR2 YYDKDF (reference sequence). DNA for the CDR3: TGTGCCACCAGCAGAGAGTTTTCAGGGATGGGTGAAGCTTTCTTT. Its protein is CATSREFSGMGEAFF.

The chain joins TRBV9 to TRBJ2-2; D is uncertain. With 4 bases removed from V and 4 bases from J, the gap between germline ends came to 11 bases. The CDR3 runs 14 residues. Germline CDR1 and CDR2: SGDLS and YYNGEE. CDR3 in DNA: TGTGCCAGCAGCTTCAGCGAGAGCACCGGGGAGCTGTTTTTT. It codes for CASSFSESTGELFF.

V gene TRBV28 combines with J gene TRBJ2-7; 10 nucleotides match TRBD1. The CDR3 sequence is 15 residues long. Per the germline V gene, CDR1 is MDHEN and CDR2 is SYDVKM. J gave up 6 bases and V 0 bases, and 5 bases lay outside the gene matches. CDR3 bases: TGTGCCAGCAGTTTATGGACAGGGGGCGCGTTCGAGCAGTACTTC. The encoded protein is CASSLWTGGAFEQYF.

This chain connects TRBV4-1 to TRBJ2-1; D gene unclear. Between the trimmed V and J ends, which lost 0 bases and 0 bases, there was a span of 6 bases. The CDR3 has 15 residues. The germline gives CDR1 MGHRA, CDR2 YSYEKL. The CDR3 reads CASSQDLDSYNEQFF. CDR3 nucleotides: TGCGCCAGCAGCCAAGATTTAGACTCCTACAATGAGCAGTTCTTC.

The CDR3: CASSQIPGREQYF. In DNA form, the CDR3 reads TGTGCCAGCAGTCAGATCCCAGGGAGGGAGCAGTACTTC. V is TRBV7-9 and J is TRBJ2-7; tentatively, D is TRBD2 (6 bases). Germline CDR1 and CDR2: SEHNR and FQNEAQ (reference sequence). The CDR3 is 13 amino acids. V was clipped by 6 bases and J by 7 bases, with 16 bases between them.

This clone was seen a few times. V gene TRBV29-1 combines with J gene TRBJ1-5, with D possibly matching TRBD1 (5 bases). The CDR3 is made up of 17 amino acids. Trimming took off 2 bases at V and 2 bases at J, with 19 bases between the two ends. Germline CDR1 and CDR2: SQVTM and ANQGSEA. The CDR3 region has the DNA TGCAGCGTTGAAAGGGCCCCGAAGGGCAGGGGCAATCAGCCCCAGCATTTT. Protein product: CSVERAPKGRGNQPQHF.

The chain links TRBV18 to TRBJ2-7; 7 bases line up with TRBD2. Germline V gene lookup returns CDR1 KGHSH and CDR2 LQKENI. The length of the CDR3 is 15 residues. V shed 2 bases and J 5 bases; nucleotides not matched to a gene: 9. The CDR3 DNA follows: TGTGCCAGCTCACCATTGACGAGCGGGGAAGACGAGCAGTACTTC. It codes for CASSPLTSGEDEQYF.

CDR3 DNA sequence: TGTGCCAGCGACACAAGAGACAGGGGCCCCGGGGAGCTGTTTTTT. Translation: CASDTRDRGPGELFF. The rearrangement uses TRBV6-1 and TRBJ2-2, with TRBD1 matching 8 bases. The CDR3 length is 15 residues. Germline V gene lookup returns CDR1 MNHNS and CDR2 SASEGT. The trim removed 8 bases at V and 6 bases at J, leaving 11 bases unmatched.

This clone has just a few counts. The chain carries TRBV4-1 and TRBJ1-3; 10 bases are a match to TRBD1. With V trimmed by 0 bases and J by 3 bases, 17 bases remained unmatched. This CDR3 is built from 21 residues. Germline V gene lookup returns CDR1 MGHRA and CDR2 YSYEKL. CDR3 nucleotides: TGCGCCAGCAGCCAAGATGGGCCGGGACAGGGGACCCTCCGTTTTGGAAACACCATATATTTT. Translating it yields CASSQDGPGQGTLRFGNTIYF.

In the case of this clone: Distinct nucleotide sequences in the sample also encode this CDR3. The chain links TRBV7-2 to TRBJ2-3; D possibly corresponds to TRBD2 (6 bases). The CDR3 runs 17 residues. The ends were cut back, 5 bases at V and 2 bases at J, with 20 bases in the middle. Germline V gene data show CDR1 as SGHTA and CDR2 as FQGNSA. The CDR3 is CASSIPPAGWDTDTQYF. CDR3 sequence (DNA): TGTGCCAGCAGCATCCCCCCGGCGGGGTGGGACACAGATACGCAGTATTTT.